The sequence of this T cell receptor (beta chain) was determined in a study of blood T cells in healthy people across ages. For the second PCR, which ran for about 7 to 11 cycles, a sample-barcoded 5' primer and a J-beta primer mix were used. TCRdb analysed the 5' RACE reads with MiXCR anew, one entry per CDR3 protein. This table holds 1.5 million or so distinct CDR3 sequences, roughly 40% found once. Looked up from germline, CDR1 is MGHRA and CDR2 is YSYEKL. Trimming shortened V by 3 bases and J by 6 bases, and 21 bases separated the two germline ends. The CDR3 covers 17 residues. This chain links TRBV4-1 with TRBJ1-5; tentatively, D is TRBD1 (5 bases). The TCR originated in a woman under 30 in good health. Sample: blood. CDR3 DNA sequence: TGCGCCAGCAGCCAGAGGGGAGAGGGGAAATCCTCTCAGCCCCAGCATTTT. This gives the protein CASSQRGEGKSSQPQHF.